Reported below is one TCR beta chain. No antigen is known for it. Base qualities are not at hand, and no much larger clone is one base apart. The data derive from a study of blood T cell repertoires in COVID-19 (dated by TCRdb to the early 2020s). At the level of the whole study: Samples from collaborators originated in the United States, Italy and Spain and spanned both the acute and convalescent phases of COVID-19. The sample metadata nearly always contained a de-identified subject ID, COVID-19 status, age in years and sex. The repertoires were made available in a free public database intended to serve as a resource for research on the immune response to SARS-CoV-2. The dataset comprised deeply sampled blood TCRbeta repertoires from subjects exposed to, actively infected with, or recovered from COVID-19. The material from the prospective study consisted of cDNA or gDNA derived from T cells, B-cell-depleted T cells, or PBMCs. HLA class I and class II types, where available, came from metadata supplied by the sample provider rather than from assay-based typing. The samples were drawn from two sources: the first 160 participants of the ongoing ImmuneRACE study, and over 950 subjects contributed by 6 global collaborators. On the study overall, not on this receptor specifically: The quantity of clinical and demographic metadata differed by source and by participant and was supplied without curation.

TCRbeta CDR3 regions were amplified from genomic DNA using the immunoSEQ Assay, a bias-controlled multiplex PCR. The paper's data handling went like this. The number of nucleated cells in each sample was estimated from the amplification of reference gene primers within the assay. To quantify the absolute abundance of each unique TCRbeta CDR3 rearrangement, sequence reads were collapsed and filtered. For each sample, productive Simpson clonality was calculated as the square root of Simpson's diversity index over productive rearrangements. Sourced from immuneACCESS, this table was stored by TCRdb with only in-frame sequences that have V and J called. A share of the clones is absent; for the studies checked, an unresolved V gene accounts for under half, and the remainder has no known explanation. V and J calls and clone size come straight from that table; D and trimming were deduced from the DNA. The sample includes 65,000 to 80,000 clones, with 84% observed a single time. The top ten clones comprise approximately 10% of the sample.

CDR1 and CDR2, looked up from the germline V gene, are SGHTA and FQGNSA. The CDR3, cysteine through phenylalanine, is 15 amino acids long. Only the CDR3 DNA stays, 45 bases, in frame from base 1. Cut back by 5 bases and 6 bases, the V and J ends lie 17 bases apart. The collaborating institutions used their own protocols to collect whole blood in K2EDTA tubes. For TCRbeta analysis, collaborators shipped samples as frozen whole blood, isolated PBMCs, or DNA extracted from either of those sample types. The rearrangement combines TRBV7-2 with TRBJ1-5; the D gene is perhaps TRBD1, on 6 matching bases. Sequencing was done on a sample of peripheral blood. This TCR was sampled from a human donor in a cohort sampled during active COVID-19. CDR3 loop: CASSERGNPTQPQHF. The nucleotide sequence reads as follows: TGTGCCAGCAGCGAGAGGGGGAATCCAACTCAGCCCCAGCATTTT. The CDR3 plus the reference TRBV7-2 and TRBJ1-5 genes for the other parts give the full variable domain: GAGVSQSPSNKVTEKGKDVELRCDPISGHTALYWYRQSLGQGLEFLIYFQGNSAPDKSGLPSDRFSAERTGGSVSTLTIQRTQQEDSAVYLCASSERGNPTQPQHFGDGTRLSIL.